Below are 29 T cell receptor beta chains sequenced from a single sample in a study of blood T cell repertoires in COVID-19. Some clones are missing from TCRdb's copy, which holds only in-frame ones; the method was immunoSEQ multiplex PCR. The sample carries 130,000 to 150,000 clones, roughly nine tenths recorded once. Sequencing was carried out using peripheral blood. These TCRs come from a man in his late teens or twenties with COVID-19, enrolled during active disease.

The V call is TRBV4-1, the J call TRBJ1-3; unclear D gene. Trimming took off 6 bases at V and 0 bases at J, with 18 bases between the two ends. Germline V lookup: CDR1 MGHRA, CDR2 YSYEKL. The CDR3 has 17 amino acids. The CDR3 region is CASRPWGATSSGNTIYF. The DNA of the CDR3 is TGCGCCAGCAGGCCGTGGGGAGCCACAAGCTCTGGAAACACCATATATTTT.

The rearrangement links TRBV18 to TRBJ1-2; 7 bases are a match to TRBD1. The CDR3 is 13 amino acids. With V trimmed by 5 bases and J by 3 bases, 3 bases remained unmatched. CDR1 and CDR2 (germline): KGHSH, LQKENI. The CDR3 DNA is TGTGCCAGCTCAACAGGGGTGGACTATGGCTACACCTTC. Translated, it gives CASSTGVDYGYTF. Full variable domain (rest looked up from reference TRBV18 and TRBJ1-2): NAGVMQNPRHLVRRRGQEARLRCSPMKGHSHVYWYRQLPEEGLKFMVYLQKENIIDESGMPKERFSAEFPKEGPSILRIQQVVRGDSAAYFCASSTGVDYGYTFGSGTRLTVV.

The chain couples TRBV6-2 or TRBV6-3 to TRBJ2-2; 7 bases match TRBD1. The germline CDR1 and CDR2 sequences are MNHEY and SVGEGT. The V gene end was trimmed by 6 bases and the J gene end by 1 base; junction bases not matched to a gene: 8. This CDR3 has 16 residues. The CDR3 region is CASSSTGVRNTGELFF. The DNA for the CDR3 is TGTGCCAGCAGCTCCACAGGGGTTCGGAACACCGGGGAGCTGTTTTTT.

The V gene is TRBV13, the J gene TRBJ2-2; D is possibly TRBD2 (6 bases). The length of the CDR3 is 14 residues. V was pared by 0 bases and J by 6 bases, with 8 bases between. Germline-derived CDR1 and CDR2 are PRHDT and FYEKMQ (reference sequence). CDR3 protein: CASSLGPGAGELFF. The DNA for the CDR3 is TGTGCCAGCAGCTTAGGGCCGGGGGCCGGGGAGCTGTTTTTT.

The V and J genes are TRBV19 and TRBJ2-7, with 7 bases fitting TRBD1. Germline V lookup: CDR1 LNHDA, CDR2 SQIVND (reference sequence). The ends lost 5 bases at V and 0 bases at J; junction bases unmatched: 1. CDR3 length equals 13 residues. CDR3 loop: CASSDRVSYEQYF. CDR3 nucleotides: TGTGCCAGTAGTGACAGGGTCTCCTACGAGCAGTACTTC.

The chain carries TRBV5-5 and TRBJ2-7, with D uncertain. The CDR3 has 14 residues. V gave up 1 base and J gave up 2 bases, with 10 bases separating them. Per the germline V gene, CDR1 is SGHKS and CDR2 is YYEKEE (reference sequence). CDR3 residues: CASSLTGLTYEQYF. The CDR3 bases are TGTGCCAGCAGCTTGACGGGTTTAACCTACGAGCAGTACTTC.

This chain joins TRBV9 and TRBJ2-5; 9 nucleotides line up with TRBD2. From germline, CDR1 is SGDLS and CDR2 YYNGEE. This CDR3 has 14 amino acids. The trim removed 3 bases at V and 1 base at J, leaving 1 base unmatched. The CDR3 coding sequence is TGTGCCAGCAGCGCACTAGCGGGCCAAGAGACCCAGTACTTC. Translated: CASSALAGQETQYF. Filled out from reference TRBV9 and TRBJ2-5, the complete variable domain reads DSGVTQTPKHLITATGQRVTLRCSPRSGDLSVYWYQQSLDQGLQFLIQYYNGEERAKGNILERFSAQQFPDLHSELNLSSLELGDSALYFCASSALAGQETQYFGPGTRLLVL.

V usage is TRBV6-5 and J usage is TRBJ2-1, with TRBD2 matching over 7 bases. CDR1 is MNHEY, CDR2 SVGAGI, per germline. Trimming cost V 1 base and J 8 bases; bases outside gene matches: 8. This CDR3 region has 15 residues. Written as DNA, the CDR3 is TGTGCCAGCAGTTACTTCGGGGCGGGAGCACATGAGCAGTTCTTC. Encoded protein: CASSYFGAGAHEQFF.

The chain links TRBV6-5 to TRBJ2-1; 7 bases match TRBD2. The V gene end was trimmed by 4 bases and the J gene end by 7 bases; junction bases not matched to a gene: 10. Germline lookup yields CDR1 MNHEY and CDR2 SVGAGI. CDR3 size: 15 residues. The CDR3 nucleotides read TGTGCCAGCAGTTCTCGGACTAGTCCGCAGAATGAGCAGTTCTTC. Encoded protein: CASSSRTSPQNEQFF.

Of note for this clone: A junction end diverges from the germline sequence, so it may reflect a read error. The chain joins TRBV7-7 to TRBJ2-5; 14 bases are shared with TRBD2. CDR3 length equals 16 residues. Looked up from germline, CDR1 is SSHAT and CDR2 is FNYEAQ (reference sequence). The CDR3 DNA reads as TGTGCTAGCAGCCCTGGGACTAGCGGGAGATTAGAGACCCAGTACTTC. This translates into CASSPGTSGRLETQYF.

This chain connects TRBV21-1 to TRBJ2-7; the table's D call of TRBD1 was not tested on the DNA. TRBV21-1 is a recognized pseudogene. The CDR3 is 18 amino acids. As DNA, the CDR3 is TGTGCCAGCAGCAAAAACCCCGGCAGGCCCAAGGGGGCCTACGAGCAGTACTTC. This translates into CASSKNPGRPKGAYEQYF.

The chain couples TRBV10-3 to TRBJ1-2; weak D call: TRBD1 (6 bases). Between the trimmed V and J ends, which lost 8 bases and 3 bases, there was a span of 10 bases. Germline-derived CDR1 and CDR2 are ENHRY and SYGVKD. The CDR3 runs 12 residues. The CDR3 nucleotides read TGTGCCATCGATAAGGGGGACTATGGCTACACCTTC. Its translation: CAIDKGDYGYTF.

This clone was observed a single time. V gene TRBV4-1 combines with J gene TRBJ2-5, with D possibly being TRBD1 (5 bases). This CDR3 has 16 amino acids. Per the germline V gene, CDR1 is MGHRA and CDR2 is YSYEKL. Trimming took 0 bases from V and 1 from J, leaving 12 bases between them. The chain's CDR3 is CASSQEVAGPQETQYF. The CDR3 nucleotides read TGCGCCAGCAGCCAAGAAGTGGCAGGGCCCCAAGAGACCCAGTACTTC.

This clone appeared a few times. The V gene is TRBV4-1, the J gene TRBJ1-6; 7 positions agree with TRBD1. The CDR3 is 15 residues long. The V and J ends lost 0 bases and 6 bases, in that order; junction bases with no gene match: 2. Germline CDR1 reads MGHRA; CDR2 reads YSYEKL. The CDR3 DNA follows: TGCGCCAGCAGCCAAGACAGGGGGAGTAATTCACCCCTCCACTTT. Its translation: CASSQDRGSNSPLHF.

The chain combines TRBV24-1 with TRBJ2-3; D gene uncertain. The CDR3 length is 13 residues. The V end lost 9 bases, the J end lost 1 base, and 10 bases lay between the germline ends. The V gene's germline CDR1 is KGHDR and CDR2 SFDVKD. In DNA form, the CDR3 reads TGTGCCACCGCACAAGGAGGCACAGATACGCAGTATTTT. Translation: CATAQGGTDTQYF.

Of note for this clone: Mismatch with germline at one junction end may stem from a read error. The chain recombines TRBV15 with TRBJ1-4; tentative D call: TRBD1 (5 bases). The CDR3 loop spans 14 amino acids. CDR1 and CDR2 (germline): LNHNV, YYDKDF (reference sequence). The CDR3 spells CATGQGAGSEKLLF. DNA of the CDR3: TGTGCCACCGGCCAAGGGGCTGGTAGTGAAAAACTGCTTTTT.

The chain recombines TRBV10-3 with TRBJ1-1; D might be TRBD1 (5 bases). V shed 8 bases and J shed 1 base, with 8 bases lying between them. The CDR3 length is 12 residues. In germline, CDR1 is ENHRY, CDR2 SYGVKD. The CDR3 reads CAISTENTEAFF. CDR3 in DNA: TGTGCCATCTCGACAGAGAACACTGAAGCTTTCTTT.

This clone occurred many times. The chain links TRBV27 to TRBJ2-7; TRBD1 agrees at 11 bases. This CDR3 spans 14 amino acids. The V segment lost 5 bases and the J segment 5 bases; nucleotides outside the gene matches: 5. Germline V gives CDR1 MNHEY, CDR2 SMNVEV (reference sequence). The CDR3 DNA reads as TGTGCCAGCAGTCCTTGGACAGGGGGCAACGAGCAGTACTTC. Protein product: CASSPWTGGNEQYF.

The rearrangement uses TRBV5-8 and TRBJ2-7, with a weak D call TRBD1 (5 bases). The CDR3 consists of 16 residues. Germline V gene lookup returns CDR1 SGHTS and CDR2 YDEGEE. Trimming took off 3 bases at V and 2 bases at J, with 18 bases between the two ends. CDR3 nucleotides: TGTGCCAGCAGCTCAAGTAGAAGGGGCACCACCTACGAGCAGTACTTC. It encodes CASSSSRRGTTYEQYF. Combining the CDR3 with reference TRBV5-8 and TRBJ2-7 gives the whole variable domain EAGVTQSPTHLIKTRGQQATLRCSPISGHTSVYWYQQALGLGLQFLLWYDEGEERNRGNFPPRFSGRQFPNYSSELNVNALELEDSALYLCASSSSRRGTTYEQYFGPGTRLTVT.

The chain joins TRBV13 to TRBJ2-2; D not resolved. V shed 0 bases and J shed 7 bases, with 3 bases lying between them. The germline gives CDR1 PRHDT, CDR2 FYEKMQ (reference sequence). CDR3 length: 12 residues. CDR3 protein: CASSLGGGELFF. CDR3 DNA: TGTGCCAGCAGCTTAGGCGGCGGGGAGCTGTTTTTT.

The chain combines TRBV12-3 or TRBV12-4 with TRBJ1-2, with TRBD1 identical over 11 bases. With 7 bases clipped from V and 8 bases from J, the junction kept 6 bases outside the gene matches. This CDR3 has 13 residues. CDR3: CASTGDRGWGYTF. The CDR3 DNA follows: TGTGCCAGCACTGGGGACAGGGGGTGGGGCTACACCTTC.

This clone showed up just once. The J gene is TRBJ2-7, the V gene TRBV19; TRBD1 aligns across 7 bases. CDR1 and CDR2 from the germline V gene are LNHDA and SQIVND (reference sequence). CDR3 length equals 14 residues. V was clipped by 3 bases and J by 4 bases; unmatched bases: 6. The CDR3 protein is CASSIQGGLYEQYF. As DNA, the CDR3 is TGTGCCAGTAGTATTCAAGGGGGCTTATACGAGCAGTACTTC.

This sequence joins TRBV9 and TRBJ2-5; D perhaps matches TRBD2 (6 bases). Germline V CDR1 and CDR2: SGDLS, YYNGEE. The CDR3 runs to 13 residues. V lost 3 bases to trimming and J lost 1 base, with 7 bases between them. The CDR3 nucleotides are TGTGCCAGCAGCGCCGGGGGCCAAGAGACCCAGTACTTC. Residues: CASSAGGQETQYF.

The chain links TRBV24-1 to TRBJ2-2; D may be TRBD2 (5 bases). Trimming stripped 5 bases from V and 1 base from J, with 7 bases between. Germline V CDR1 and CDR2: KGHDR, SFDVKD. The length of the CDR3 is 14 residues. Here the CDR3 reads CATSGGVNTGELFF. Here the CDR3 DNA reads TGTGCCACCAGTGGGGGAGTGAACACCGGGGAGCTGTTTTTT.

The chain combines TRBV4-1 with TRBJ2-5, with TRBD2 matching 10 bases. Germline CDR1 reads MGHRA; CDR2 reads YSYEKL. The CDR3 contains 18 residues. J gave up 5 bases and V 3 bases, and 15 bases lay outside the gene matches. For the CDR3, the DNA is TGCGCCAGCAGCCAGGACGGCCTAGGAGCGGGAGGGACCGAGACCCAGTACTTC. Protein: CASSQDGLGAGGTETQYF.

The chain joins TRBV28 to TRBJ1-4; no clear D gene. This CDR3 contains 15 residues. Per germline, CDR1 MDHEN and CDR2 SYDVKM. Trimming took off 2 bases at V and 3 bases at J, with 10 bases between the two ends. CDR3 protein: CASSLLATANEKLFF. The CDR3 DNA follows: TGTGCCAGCAGTTTACTGGCAACCGCTAATGAAAAACTGTTTTTT.

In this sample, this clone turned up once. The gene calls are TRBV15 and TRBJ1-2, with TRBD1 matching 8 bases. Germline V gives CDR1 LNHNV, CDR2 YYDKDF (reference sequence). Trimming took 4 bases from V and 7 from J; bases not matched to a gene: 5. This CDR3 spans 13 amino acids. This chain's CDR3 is CATSMTGEIGYTF. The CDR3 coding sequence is TGTGCCACCAGCATGACAGGGGAGATTGGCTACACCTTC.

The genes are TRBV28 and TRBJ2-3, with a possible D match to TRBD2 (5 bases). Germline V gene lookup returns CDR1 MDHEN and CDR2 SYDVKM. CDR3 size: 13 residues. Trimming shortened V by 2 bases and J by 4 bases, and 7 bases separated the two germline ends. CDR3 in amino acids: CASSLGRADTQYF. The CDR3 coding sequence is TGTGCCAGCAGTTTAGGGCGGGCAGATACGCAGTATTTT.

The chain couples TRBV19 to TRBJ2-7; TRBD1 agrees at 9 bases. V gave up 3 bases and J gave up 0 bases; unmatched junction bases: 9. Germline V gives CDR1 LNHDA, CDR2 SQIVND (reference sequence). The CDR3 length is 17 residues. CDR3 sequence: CASSITQGTGSSYEQYF. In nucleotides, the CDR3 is TGTGCCAGTAGTATTACGCAGGGGACAGGGAGCTCCTACGAGCAGTACTTC. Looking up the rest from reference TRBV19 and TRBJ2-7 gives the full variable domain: DGGITQSPKYLFRKEGQNVTLSCEQNLNHDAMYWYRQDPGQGLRLIYYSQIVNDFQKGDIAEGYSVSREKKESFPLTVTSAQKNPTAFYLCASSITQGTGSSYEQYFGPGTRLTVT.